This T cell receptor beta chain derives from a study of blood T cell repertoires in COVID-19. For the study at large: Samples of COVID-19 (acute and convalescent) were obtained from the United States, Italy and Spain. Sources were T cells, B-cell-depleted T cells, or PBMCs; the material itself was cDNA or gDNA.

In the original workflow: Cell counts per sample came from amplifying reference gene primers. Clones were sequenced by immunoSEQ multiplex PCR, and TCRdb holds only the in-frame ones, with some missing. V, J and clone size reflect that table, while D and trimming were determined from the DNA. This sample carries more than 100,000 clones, under 90% of them seen once, and the ten largest clones take 3.5% to 5.5%. V lost 5 bases to trimming and J lost 1 base, with 14 bases between them. This CDR3 region has 15 residues. Germline V CDR1 and CDR2: MNHEY, SVGAGI. The receptor's source is a woman between 70 and 85 years old with acute or convalescent COVID-19. The sample taken for sequencing was peripheral blood. The chain links TRBV6-5 to TRBJ1-1, with D possibly being TRBD1 (6 bases). This CDR3 reads CASSTRLTGNTEAFF. CDR3 bases: TGTGCCAGCAGTACCCGTTTGACAGGGAACACTGAAGCTTTCTTT.